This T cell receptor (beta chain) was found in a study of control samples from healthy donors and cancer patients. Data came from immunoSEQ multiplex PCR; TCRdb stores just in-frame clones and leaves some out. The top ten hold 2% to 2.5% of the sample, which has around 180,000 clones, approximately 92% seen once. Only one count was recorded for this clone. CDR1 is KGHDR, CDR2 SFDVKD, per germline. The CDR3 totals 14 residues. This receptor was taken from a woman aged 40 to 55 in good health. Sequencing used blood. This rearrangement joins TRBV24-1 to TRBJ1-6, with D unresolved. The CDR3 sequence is CNDLGVQKNSPLHF. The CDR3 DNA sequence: TGTAACGACCTTGGGGTACAGAAGAATTCACCCCTCCACTTT.